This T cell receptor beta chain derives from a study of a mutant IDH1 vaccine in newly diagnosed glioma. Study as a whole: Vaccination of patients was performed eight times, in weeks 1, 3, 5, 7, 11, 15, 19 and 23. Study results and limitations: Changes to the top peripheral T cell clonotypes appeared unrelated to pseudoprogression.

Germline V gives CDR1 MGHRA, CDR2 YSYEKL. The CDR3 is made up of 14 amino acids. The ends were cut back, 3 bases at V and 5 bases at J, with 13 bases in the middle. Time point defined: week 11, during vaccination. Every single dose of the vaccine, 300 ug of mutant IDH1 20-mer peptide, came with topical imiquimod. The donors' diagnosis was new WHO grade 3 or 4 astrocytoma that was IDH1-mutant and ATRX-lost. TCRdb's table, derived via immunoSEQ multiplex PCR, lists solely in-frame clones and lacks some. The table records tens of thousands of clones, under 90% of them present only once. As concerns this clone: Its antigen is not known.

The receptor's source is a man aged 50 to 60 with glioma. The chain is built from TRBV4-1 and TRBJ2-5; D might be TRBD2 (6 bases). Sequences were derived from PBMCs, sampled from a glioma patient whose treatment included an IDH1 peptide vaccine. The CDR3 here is CASSQPGLGETQYF. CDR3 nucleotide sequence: TGCGCCAGCAGCCAGCCGGGACTGGGGGAGACCCAGTACTTC.